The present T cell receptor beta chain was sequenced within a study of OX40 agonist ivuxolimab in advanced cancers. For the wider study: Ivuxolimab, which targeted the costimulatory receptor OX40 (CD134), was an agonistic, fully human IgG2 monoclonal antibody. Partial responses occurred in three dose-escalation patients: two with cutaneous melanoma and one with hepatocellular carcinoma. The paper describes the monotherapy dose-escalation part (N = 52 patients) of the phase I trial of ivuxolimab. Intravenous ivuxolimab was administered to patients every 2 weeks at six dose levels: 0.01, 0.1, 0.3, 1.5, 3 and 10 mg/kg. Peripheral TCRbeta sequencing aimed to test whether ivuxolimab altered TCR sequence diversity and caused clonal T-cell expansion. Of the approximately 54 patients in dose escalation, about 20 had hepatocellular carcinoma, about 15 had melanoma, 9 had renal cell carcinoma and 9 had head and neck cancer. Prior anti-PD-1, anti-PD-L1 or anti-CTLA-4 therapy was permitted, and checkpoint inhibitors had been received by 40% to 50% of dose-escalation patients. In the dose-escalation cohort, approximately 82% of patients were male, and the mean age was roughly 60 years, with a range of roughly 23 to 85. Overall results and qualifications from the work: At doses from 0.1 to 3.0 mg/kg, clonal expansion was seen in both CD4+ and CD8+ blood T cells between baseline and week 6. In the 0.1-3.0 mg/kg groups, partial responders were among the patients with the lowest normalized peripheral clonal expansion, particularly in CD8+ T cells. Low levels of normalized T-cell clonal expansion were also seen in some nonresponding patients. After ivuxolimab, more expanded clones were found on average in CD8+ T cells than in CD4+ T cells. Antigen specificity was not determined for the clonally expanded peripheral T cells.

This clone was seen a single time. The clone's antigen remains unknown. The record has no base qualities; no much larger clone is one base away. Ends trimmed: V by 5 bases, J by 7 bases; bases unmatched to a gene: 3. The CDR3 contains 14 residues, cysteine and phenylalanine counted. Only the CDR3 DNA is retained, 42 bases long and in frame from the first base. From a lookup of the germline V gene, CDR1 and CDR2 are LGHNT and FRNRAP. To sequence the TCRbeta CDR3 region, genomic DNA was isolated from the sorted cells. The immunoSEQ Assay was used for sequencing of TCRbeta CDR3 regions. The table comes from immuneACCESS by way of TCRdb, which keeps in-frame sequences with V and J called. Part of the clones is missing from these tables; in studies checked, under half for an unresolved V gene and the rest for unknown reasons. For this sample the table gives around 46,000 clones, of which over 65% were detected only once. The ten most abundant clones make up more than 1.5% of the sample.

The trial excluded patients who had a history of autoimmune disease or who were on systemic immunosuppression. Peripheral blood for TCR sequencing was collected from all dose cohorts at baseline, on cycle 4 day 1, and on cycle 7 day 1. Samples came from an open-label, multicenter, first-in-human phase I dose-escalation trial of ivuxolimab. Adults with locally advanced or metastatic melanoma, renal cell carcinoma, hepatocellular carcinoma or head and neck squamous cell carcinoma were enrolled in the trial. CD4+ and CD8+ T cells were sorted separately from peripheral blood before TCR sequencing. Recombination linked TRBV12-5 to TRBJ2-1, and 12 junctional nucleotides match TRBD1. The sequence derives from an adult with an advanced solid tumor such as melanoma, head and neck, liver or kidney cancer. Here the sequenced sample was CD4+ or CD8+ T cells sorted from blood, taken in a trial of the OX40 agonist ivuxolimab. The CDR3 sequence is CASGRDRGPNEQFF. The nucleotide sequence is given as TGTGCTAGTGGTAGGGACAGGGGGCCGAATGAGCAGTTCTTC.